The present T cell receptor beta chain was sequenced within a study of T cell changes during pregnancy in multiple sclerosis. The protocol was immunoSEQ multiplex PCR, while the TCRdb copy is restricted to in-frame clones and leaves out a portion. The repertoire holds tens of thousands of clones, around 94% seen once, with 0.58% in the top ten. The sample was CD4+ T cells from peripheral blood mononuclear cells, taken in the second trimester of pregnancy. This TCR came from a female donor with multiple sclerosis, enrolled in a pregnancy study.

The CDR3 DNA follows: TGTGCCAGAAGCTCTAACCTAGCAACTAATGAAAAACTGTTTTTT. Translating gives CARSSNLATNEKLFF. This chain links TRBV5-3 with TRBJ1-4; D unclear. TRBV5-3 is an ORF; its function is uncertain. This CDR3 comprises 15 residues. Trimming pared 3 bases from V and 0 bases from J, leaving 9 bases between.